This T cell receptor beta chain was profiled in a study of T-cell reconstitution after alpha-beta-depleted transplantation in children. Deletions cut 5 bases from V and 4 bases from J, with 15 bases between. The germline gives CDR1 DFQATT, CDR2 SNEGSKA (reference sequence). The CDR3 is made up of 14 amino acids. Construction of the TCRbeta library involved unique molecular identifiers. TCRdb redid the calling of the PCR reads with MiXCR, one entry per CDR3 protein. This repertoire shows about 230,000 distinct CDR3 sequences, under 13% found once; its top ten account for roughly 28%. This clonotype was detected many times.

The TCR sequence derives from a child less than two years old with acute myeloid leukemia, due to receive a stem cell transplant. Specimen: PBMCs, collected before TCRalphabeta/CD19-depleted stem cell transplant. The V and J genes are TRBV20-1 and TRBJ1-5, with D possibly TRBD1 on 6 matching bases. CDR3: CSAVDRLRNQPQHF. The CDR3, as DNA: TGCAGTGCTGTCGACAGGCTTCGTAATCAGCCCCAGCATTTT.